This TCR beta chain was profiled in a study of CD8 T cells in Susac syndrome. Study-wide results and caveats: In its TCR sequencing and HLA analysis, the study acknowledged that the number of individuals was relatively small.

As for this clonotype: Its antigen is undetermined.

Roughly 0.45 to 1 ug RNA was reverse transcribed with random hexamers. The TCR beta CDR3 was amplified by immunoSEQ multiplex PCR across 54 Vbeta, 13 Jbeta. TCRdb passed the immunoSEQ multiplex PCR reads through MiXCR, listing each CDR3 protein once. The profile covers roughly 110,000 distinct CDR3 sequences, with 85% to 95% appearing a single time and approximately 0.13% taken by the ten largest. CDR1 is SQVTM and CDR2 is ANQGSEA in the germline V gene. The CDR3 totals 13 residues. The germline V and J ends were trimmed by 3 bases and 3 bases, with 9 bases remaining between them. The sample taken for sequencing was CD8+ T cells from PBMCs. V gene TRBV29-1 combines with J gene TRBJ1-3; D gene unclear. This receptor was taken from a human donor in good health. CDR3 bases: TGCAGCGTTGAGAAGGGAGTTGGAAACACCATATATTTT. Protein: CSVEKGVGNTIYF.